Listed here are 5 T cell receptor beta chains from one sample, sequenced in a study of OX40 agonist ivuxolimab in advanced cancers. Assay: immunoSEQ multiplex PCR; the TCRdb copy retains only in-frame clones and omits some. Here the sample spans 65,000 to 75,000 clones, 89% being singletons. The source was CD4+ or CD8+ T cells sorted from blood, collected in a trial of the OX40 agonist ivuxolimab. Receptors were obtained from an adult with an advanced solid tumor such as melanoma, head and neck, liver or kidney cancer.

The rearrangement links TRBV27 to TRBJ2-4, with D uncertain. Germline V CDR1 and CDR2: MNHEY, SMNVEV (reference sequence). V was cut by 6 bases and J by 7 bases, with 13 bases left in between. The CDR3 sequence is 13 residues long. The CDR3 DNA follows: TGTGCCAGCAGCCCTGGACCTCCCAACATTCAGTACTTC. As protein: CASSPGPPNIQYF.

The gene calls are TRBV6-4 and TRBJ2-3, with TRBD2 as a possible D gene (5 bases). Germline-derived CDR1 and CDR2 are MRHNA and SNTAGT. The V end was cut by 7 bases, the J end by 0 bases, with 14 bases between. The CDR3 loop spans 15 amino acids. The CDR3, as DNA: TGTGCCAGCAAGAGGGAATCTACTAGCACAGATACGCAGTATTTT. Translation: CASKRESTSTDTQYF.

The chain joins TRBV21-1 to TRBJ2-1; TRBD2 is the table's D call, not checked against the DNA. TRBV21-1 is shown as a pseudogene. The length of the CDR3 is 18 residues. CDR3 in DNA: TGTGCCAGCAGCAAAGGCCTCTTGACTAGCGGGGTCTACAATGAGCAGTTCTTC. Its translation is CASSKGLLTSGVYNEQFF.

The chain joins TRBV7-2 to TRBJ2-3; 8 nucleotides agree with TRBD2. Germline V gene sequence: CDR1 SGHTA, CDR2 FQGNSA. This CDR3 has 14 amino acids. Trimming took 6 bases from V and 1 from J; bases not matched to a gene: 3. The CDR3 spells CASSVLAGTDTQYF. The CDR3 DNA follows: TGTGCCAGCAGTGTACTAGCGGGCACAGATACGCAGTATTTT.

This clone has only one observation. The genes are TRBV6-5 and TRBJ1-1; D possibly corresponds to TRBD1 (5 bases). V was clipped by 8 bases and J by 5 bases, with 21 bases between them. CDR1 is MNHEY and CDR2 is SVGAGI in the germline V gene. CDR3 length equals 15 residues. Here the CDR3 reads CASCQIRQFGTEAFF. CDR3 DNA: TGTGCCAGCTGCCAGATAAGACAGTTCGGGACTGAAGCTTTCTTT.